This T cell receptor beta chain originates from a study of long-term antiretroviral therapy in people with HIV. Study in general: It was about a decade after the earliest samples that the 2015 immediate-ART recommendation appeared. Overall study results and limits: Blood in the study was drawn between the mid-2000s and the late 2010s, possibly under older ART regimens, which may be less effective than current ones.

This clone was observed a few times. Its antigen is not identified. The CDR3 length is 15 residues. V lost 0 bases and J 2 bases, leaving 9 bases between the germline ends. Germline lookup yields CDR1 MNHNY and CDR2 SVGAGI (reference sequence). At survey level, the immunoSEQ assay was run in its v3.0 version. The data were produced by immunoSEQ multiplex PCR, yet TCRdb's version contains in-frame clones alone and is incomplete. Among fewer than 35,000 clones, 65% to 80% were seen once, and the ten largest hold around 8%. The receptor's source is a woman aged 45-65 years with HIV. The sample in question was unsorted PBMCs, obtained 3.1 years after starting antiretroviral therapy. The rearrangement joins TRBV6-6 to TRBJ2-3; D may be TRBD1 or TRBD2 (5 bases each). CDR3 nucleotides: TGTGCCAGCAGTTACTCGGGACGGACCACAGATACGCAGTATTTT. This encodes CASSYSGRTTDTQYF.